This note documents a single T cell receptor beta chain sequence. The record originates from a study of cytomegalovirus exposure and HLA in healthy donors. The study ran its PCR with 60 Vbeta and 13 Jbeta primers. The data were produced by immunoSEQ multiplex PCR, yet TCRdb's version contains in-frame clones alone and is incomplete. The data show 200,000 or so clones, about 90% seen once. Germline loops: CDR1 MNHEY, CDR2 SMNVEV (reference sequence). This CDR3 comprises 15 residues. Losses at the gene ends were 6 bases for V and 3 bases for J; bases not matched to a gene: 9. The V gene is TRBV27, the J gene TRBJ2-7, with 9 nucleotides matching TRBD1. This clonotype was obtained from a girl under three years old in good health and CMV-seronegative. The sequencing input was PBMCs. As DNA, the CDR3 is TGTGCCAGCAGCTGGGCCGGGACAGGGTACTACGAGCAGTACTTC. Translated, it gives CASSWAGTGYYEQYF.